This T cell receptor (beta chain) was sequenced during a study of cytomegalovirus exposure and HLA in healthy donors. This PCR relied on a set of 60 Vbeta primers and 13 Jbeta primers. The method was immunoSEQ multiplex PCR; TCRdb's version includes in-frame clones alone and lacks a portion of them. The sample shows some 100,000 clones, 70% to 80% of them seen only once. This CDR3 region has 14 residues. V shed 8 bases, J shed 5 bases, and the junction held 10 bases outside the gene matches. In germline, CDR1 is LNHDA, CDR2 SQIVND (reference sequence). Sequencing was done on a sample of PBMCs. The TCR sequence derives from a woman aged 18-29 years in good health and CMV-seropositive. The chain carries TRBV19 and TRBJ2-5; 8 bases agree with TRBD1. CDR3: CASRRQGAFETQYF. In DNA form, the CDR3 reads TGTGCCAGTCGACGGCAGGGGGCTTTTGAGACCCAGTACTTC. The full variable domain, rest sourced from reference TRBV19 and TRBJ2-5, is DGGITQSPKYLFRKEGQNVTLSCEQNLNHDAMYWYRQDPGQGLRLIYYSQIVNDFQKGDIAEGYSVSREKKESFPLTVTSAQKNPTAFYLCASRRQGAFETQYFGPGTRLLVL.